This note documents a single T cell receptor (beta chain) sequence. The sample belongs to a study of blood T cell repertoires in COVID-19. The wider study: Sample material is recorded as cDNA or gDNA derived from T cells, B-cell-depleted T cells, or PBMCs.

This CDR3 spans 16 amino acids. The trim removed 4 bases at V and 2 bases at J, leaving 7 bases unmatched. Germline loops: CDR1 SGHTA, CDR2 FQGNSA. Cohort 3 recovered donors had two negative PCRs, clearance, or symptom resolution. Here immunoSEQ multiplex PCR was the method, and the copy in TCRdb shows in-frame clones only, minus some. The table has about 320,000 clones, about 89% seen once. The clonotype was recovered from a man in his fifties or sixties who had recovered from COVID-19. Sequencing was performed on PBMCs or T cells enriched from blood (not recorded which). The V call is TRBV7-2, the J call TRBJ2-5, with TRBD2 identical over 10 bases. DNA of the CDR3: TGTGCCAGCAGCTCCGGAGCGGGAGGGACTCAAGAGACCCAGTACTTC. This gives the protein CASSSGAGGTQETQYF.